This TCR beta chain was identified during a study of T cell changes during pregnancy in multiple sclerosis. V gave up 6 bases and J gave up 0 bases, with 15 bases separating them. This CDR3 has 15 amino acids. Per the germline V gene, CDR1 is MNHEY and CDR2 is SMNVEV (reference sequence). Measured with immunoSEQ multiplex PCR; TCRdb has only the in-frame clones, and not every one. The table records tens of thousands of clones, just over 90% of them present only once. Here the sequenced sample was CD8+ T cells from peripheral blood mononuclear cells, taken in the first trimester of pregnancy. The rearrangement joins TRBV27 to TRBJ2-7, with D possibly being TRBD2 (6 bases). The TCR originated in a female donor with multiple sclerosis, enrolled in a pregnancy study. The CDR3 is CASRGLWQSSYEQYF. CDR3 sequence (DNA): TGTGCCAGCAGGGGACTCTGGCAGAGCTCCTACGAGCAGTACTTC.